These 14 T cell receptor beta chains share one sample of origin, sequenced in a study of post-analysis software for immune sequencing data. General study findings and limits: TRBV5-6, TRBV5-1 and TRBV20-1 were among a few TRBV segments more frequent in patients than controls.

Their cognate antigens are unknown. Incorporated into the TCR beta cDNA libraries were unique molecular identifiers, which served to reduce PCR and sequencing biases. TCRdb re-analysed the PCR reads in MiXCR, keeping a single row per CDR3 protein. The data contain about 540,000 distinct CDR3 sequences, less than 40% of them singletons. Material: blood. Receptor source: a girl aged 2-17 years with multiple sclerosis.

The chain uses TRBV12-3 or TRBV12-4 and TRBJ2-4; the D is unclear. Trimming removed 7 bases from V and 2 bases from J, with 12 bases in between. The CDR3 runs to 14 residues. CDR3 sequence (DNA): TGTGCCAGCACCTTGGACGGGCCCAAAAACATTCAGTACTTC. Translation: CASTLDGPKNIQYF.

This clonotype was recorded a few times. The chain employs TRBV20-1 and TRBJ2-3; D is ambiguous. CDR3 length equals 11 residues. V lost 3 bases and J 6 bases, leaving 7 bases between the germline ends. Germline V gene data show CDR1 as DFQATT and CDR2 as SNEGSKA (reference sequence). The CDR3 protein is CSASVGDTQYF. The CDR3 DNA follows: TGCAGTGCTAGTGTGGGGGATACGCAGTATTTT.

DNA of the CDR3: TGTGCCAGCAGTGGTCGGGTTCCGGGGAACTACAATGAGCAGTTCTTC. It yields the protein CASSGRVPGNYNEQFF. The chain recombines TRBV6-1 with TRBJ2-1; possibly TRBD2 for D (5 bases). V was clipped by 4 bases and J by 3 bases, with 16 bases between them. This CDR3 comprises 16 residues. Looked up from germline, CDR1 is MNHNS and CDR2 is SASEGT.

This clonotype has a handful of counts. The chain uses TRBV10-2 and TRBJ1-1; D might be TRBD1 (5 bases). This CDR3 has 15 amino acids. Germline assignment: CDR1 WSHSY and CDR2 SAAADI. The V and J ends lost 3 bases and 5 bases respectively, with 16 bases between them. CDR3 DNA: TGCGCCAGCAGTGATTCCATCGCTTGGGGGACTGAAGCTTTCTTT. Protein product: CASSDSIAWGTEAFF.

This chain connects TRBV5-1 to TRBJ2-5; 7 bases agree with TRBD1. Germline-derived CDR1 and CDR2 are SGHRS and YFSETQ. J was trimmed by 1 base and V by 4 bases; bases with no gene match: 4. The CDR3 is 14 amino acids. The CDR3 loop is CASSGGQVQETQYF. In nucleotides, the CDR3 is TGCGCCAGCAGCGGCGGACAGGTCCAAGAGACCCAGTACTTC. The full variable domain, its missing parts supplied by reference TRBV5-1 and TRBJ2-5, is KAGVTQTPRYLIKTRGQQVTLSCSPISGHRSVSWYQQTPGQGLQFLFEYFSETQRNKGNFPGRFSGRQFSNSRSEMNVSTLELGDSALYLCASSGGQVQETQYFGPGTRLLVL.

The V and J genes are TRBV7-9 and TRBJ2-5; D possibly uses TRBD1 or TRBD2 (5 bases each). The V and J ends lost 5 bases and 1 base respectively, with 14 bases between them. The CDR3 consists of 15 residues. Per germline, CDR1 SEHNR and CDR2 FQNEAQ (reference sequence). This CDR3 is CASSPRDGSQETQYF. As DNA, the CDR3 is TGTGCCAGCAGCCCCCGGGACGGATCCCAAGAGACCCAGTACTTC.

This clonotype was recorded only once. This rearrangement joins TRBV28 to TRBJ1-5; maybe TRBD1 (5 bases). Germline CDR1 and CDR2: MDHEN and SYDVKM. This CDR3 region has 15 residues. Trimming removed 6 bases from V and 0 bases from J, with 12 bases in between. CDR3 sequence: CASRQSGGSNQPQHF. The CDR3 coding sequence is TGTGCCAGCAGGCAAAGTGGGGGTAGCAATCAGCCCCAGCATTTT.

V is TRBV12-3 or TRBV12-4 and J is TRBJ1-2; D perhaps matches TRBD1 (5 bases). Between the trimmed V and J ends, which lost 7 bases and 4 bases, there was a span of 16 bases. This CDR3 has 14 amino acids. DNA for the CDR3: TGTGCCAGCATTACAGGATCCCTCGGCTATGGCTACACCTTC. Protein: CASITGSLGYGYTF.

This clonotype was detected only a few times. This rearrangement joins TRBV10-3 to TRBJ2-6; TRBD2 aligns across 8 bases. Germline V CDR1 and CDR2: ENHRY, SYGVKD. V lost 3 bases and J lost 0; bases outside the gene matches: 1. CDR3 length: 16 amino acids. The CDR3 loop reads CAISDGGVSGANVLTF. The CDR3 nucleotides are TGTGCCATCAGTGACGGGGGGGTCTCTGGGGCCAACGTCCTGACTTTC.

Note on this clonotype: Compared with germline, one end of the junction differs, possibly owing to a read error. This chain connects TRBV12-3 or TRBV12-4 to TRBJ2-1, with 7 bases that match TRBD2. This CDR3 region has 16 residues. CDR3 DNA sequence: TGTGCCAGCAGTTTATCCTCGGGGGGTCGGGTGAATGAGCAGTTATTC. Encoded protein: CASSLSSGGRVNEQLF.

CDR3 sequence (DNA): TGTGCCAGCAGCTTAGCGGAACTAGGAGAGACCCAGTACTTC. This sequence encodes CASSLAELGETQYF. The chain has TRBV7-9 and TRBJ2-5; D perhaps matches TRBD2 (5 bases). The V gene's germline CDR1 is SEHNR and CDR2 FQNEAQ (reference sequence). Deletions cut 0 bases from V and 4 bases from J, with 9 bases between. There are 14 residues in the CDR3.

This clonotype was seen only a few times. The rearrangement uses TRBV29-1 and TRBJ2-3, with 10 bases aligning to TRBD1. CDR1 SQVTM and CDR2 ANQGSEA come from the germline V gene. V lost 8 bases and J lost 3; bases outside the gene matches: 5. CDR3 length equals 13 residues. This chain's CDR3 is CSTWTGGTDTQYF. The CDR3 DNA reads TGCAGCACCTGGACAGGGGGTACAGATACGCAGTATTTT.

The rearrangement uses TRBV7-6 and TRBJ1-4; a weak D match, TRBD1 (5 bases). The germline V gene has CDR1 SGHVS and CDR2 FNYEAQ. CDR3 length: 17 amino acids. Between the trimmed V and J ends, which lost 0 bases and 2 bases, there was a span of 13 bases. DNA for the CDR3: TGTGCCAGCAGCTTAGCGGAACAGGAATTTACTAATGAAAAACTGTTTTTT. It yields the protein CASSLAEQEFTNEKLFF. Combining the CDR3 with reference TRBV7-6 and TRBJ1-4 gives the whole variable domain GAGVSQSPRYKVTKRGQDVALRCDPISGHVSLYWYRQALGQGPEFLTYFNYEAQQDKSGLPNDRFSAERPEGSISTLTIQRTEQRDSAMYRCASSLAEQEFTNEKLFFGSGTQLSVL.

This clonotype was observed a handful of times. The rearrangement uses TRBV5-6 and TRBJ2-4; D perhaps matches TRBD1 (6 bases). This CDR3 is 14 amino acids long. Looked up from germline, CDR1 is SGHDT and CDR2 is YYEEEE. Trimming pared 0 bases from V and 15 bases from J, leaving 19 bases between. The CDR3 coding sequence is TGTGCCAGCAGCTTGGTGACTGGGGGCCCCCTTAGGTACTTC. Protein product: CASSLVTGGPLRYF.